This T cell receptor beta chain comes out of a study of T cell clonotyping in hematopoietic cell transplantation. CDR1 is LNHDA and CDR2 is SQIVND in the germline V gene (reference sequence). V gave up 7 bases and J gave up 1 base; unmatched junction bases: 4. The CDR3 has 13 amino acids. Time point denoted: recipient sample about 28 days before transplant, after cytoreduction. Blood collection times were about day -28 and days 30, 100, 180 posttransplant. Generated by immunoSEQ multiplex PCR, the TCRdb table keeps only in-frame clones and is missing some. The sample has about 50,000 clones; more than 75% are singletons.

The chain links TRBV19 to TRBJ2-7; 7 nucleotides agree with TRBD1. The TCR was taken from a man aged 55 to 70 with biphenotypic leukemia. Some clones in this sample may be carry-over from other donors' samples. Sample: peripheral blood mononuclear cells, taken before stem cell transplant. The CDR3 DNA reads as TGTGCCAGTATGAGACAGGGTTCCTACGAGCAGTACTTC. Protein: CASMRQGSYEQYF.